These 28 T cell receptor beta chains came from one sample sequenced in a study of blood T cell repertoires in COVID-19 (dated by TCRdb to 2018 to 2020). The library was built by means of the immunoSEQ multiplex PCR assay. TCRdb mirrors the immuneACCESS table, restricted to in-frame sequences. Some clones are absent from its copies; in checked studies, under half trace to an unresolved V gene, and the reason for the others is unknown. The table for this sample lists 150,000 to 200,000 clones; 80% to 90% of them were counted only once. The top ten constitute about 8.6% of the sample. The specimen sequenced was peripheral blood. These receptors all stem from a man aged 50-60 years with active or convalescent COVID-19.

The chain combines TRBV18 with TRBJ1-6; possibly TRBD1 for D (5 bases). Trimming pared 6 bases from V and 6 bases from J, leaving 9 bases between. CDR1 is KGHSH and CDR2 is LQKENI in the germline V gene. CDR3 length: 13 amino acids. CDR3 loop: CASSDRVNSPLHF. The CDR3 DNA reads as TGTGCCAGCTCCGACAGAGTTAATTCACCCCTCCACTTT.

This chain uses TRBV25-1 with TRBJ2-7; a possible D gene is TRBD2 (5 bases). Trimming pared 4 bases from V and 4 bases from J, leaving 11 bases between. This CDR3 is 13 amino acids long. Germline V gene lookup returns CDR1 MGHDK and CDR2 SYGVNS. The CDR3 here is CASSVSGVYEQYF. DNA of the CDR3: TGTGCCAGCAGTGTGTCCGGGGTGTACGAGCAGTACTTC.

Only one count was recorded for this clone. The chain recombines TRBV19 with TRBJ1-5; 9 bases align to TRBD1. The germline V gene encodes CDR1 LNHDA and CDR2 SQIVND (reference sequence). The V gene end was trimmed by 6 bases and the J gene end by 2 bases; junction bases not matched to a gene: 14. The CDR3 is made up of 18 amino acids. The CDR3 reads CASRIRDRVVQGNQPQHF. As DNA, the CDR3 is TGTGCCAGTAGAATCCGGGACAGGGTAGTCCAGGGCAATCAGCCCCAGCATTTT. Full variable domain (remainder filled in from reference TRBV19 and TRBJ1-5): DGGITQSPKYLFRKEGQNVTLSCEQNLNHDAMYWYRQDPGQGLRLIYYSQIVNDFQKGDIAEGYSVSREKKESFPLTVTSAQKNPTAFYLCASRIRDRVVQGNQPQHFGDGTRLSIL.

The sample holds a few counts of this clone. V and J are TRBV19 and TRBJ2-1; D remains ambiguous. The CDR3 has 14 amino acids. Deletions cut 0 bases from V and 10 bases from J, with 13 bases between. CDR1 is LNHDA, CDR2 SQIVND, per germline (reference sequence). Written as DNA, the CDR3 is TGTGCCAGTAGTATAGATCCCCTAGGTTACGAGCAGTTCTTC. It codes for CASSIDPLGYEQFF.

The chain carries TRBV7-2 and TRBJ2-1; 12 bases are a match to TRBD2. Germline-derived CDR1 and CDR2 are SGHTA and FQGNSA. The J segment lost 4 bases and the V segment lost 5 bases, leaving 15 bases of the junction unmatched. This CDR3 is built from 19 residues. CDR3 nucleotide sequence: TGTGCCAGCAGCAACCTGGCAAATGGACTAGCGGGGAATTACAATGAGCAGTTCTTC. Its translation is CASSNLANGLAGNYNEQFF.

The chain joins TRBV6-6 to TRBJ1-5, with D tentatively TRBD1 (5 bases). V dropped 3 bases and J dropped 1 base, with 7 bases sitting between them. This CDR3 comprises 14 residues. Germline CDR1 MNHNY, CDR2 SVGAGI (reference sequence). The CDR3 nucleotides read TGTGCCAGCAGTTATCAGGGAAGCAATCAGCCCCAGCATTTT. Residues: CASSYQGSNQPQHF.

This chain connects TRBV11-3 to TRBJ2-3; perhaps TRBD2 as D (5 bases). Germline CDR1 SGHNT, CDR2 YENEEA. This CDR3 has 15 residues. Trimming removed 5 bases from V and 1 base from J, with 13 bases in between. CDR3: CASSPRTRGTDTQYF. The CDR3 nucleotides are TGTGCCAGCAGCCCGCGGACTCGCGGCACAGATACGCAGTATTTT.

This clone occurred a few times. V and J are TRBV16 and TRBJ1-2; 12 positions match TRBD1. The V gene end was trimmed by 4 bases and the J gene end by 7 bases; junction bases not matched to a gene: 10. The CDR3 contains 16 residues. The germline CDR1 and CDR2 sequences are KGHSY and FQNENV. The CDR3: CASSPPGTGGAGGYTF. In DNA, the CDR3 is TGTGCCAGCAGCCCGCCCGGGACAGGGGGCGCGGGTGGCTACACCTTC.

This rearrangement joins TRBV7-2 to TRBJ1-5; 11 bases are a match to TRBD1. V gave up 5 bases and J gave up 2 bases; unmatched junction bases: 5. The germline V gene encodes CDR1 SGHTA and CDR2 FQGNSA. This CDR3 contains 16 residues. In DNA, the CDR3 is TGTGCCAGCAGCCCGGGACAGGGGGAGCGCAATCAGCCCCAGCATTTT. Amino acids: CASSPGQGERNQPQHF. The full variable domain, rest sourced from reference TRBV7-2 and TRBJ1-5, is GAGVSQSPSNKVTEKGKDVELRCDPISGHTALYWYRQSLGQGLEFLIYFQGNSAPDKSGLPSDRFSAERTGGSVSTLTIQRTQQEDSAVYLCASSPGQGERNQPQHFGDGTRLSIL.

This clone showed up just once. V usage is TRBV18 and J usage is TRBJ2-3; TRBD2 matches at 9 bases. Germline V gives CDR1 KGHSH, CDR2 LQKENI. V lost 3 bases and J lost 1; bases outside the gene matches: 2. The CDR3 loop spans 15 amino acids. The chain's CDR3 is CASSPRTSGTDTQYF. The CDR3 DNA sequence: TGTGCCAGCTCACCCCGGACTAGCGGCACAGATACGCAGTATTTT.

V usage is TRBV5-5 and J usage is TRBJ1-1; D remains ambiguous. The CDR3 is 13 amino acids. Germline-derived CDR1 and CDR2 are SGHKS and YYEKEE (reference sequence). Trimming pared 4 bases from V and 4 bases from J, leaving 11 bases between. The CDR3 protein is CASSPEAGTEAFF. The CDR3 DNA follows: TGTGCCAGCAGCCCAGAAGCGGGCACTGAAGCTTTCTTT.

The chain is built from TRBV5-4 and TRBJ2-7; 8 bases line up with TRBD2. V was clipped by 1 base and J by 2 bases; unmatched bases: 17. Germline CDR1 is SGHNT and CDR2 is YYREEE (reference sequence). The CDR3 is made up of 19 amino acids. The CDR3 nucleotides read TGTGCCAGCAGCTTGTGGGGTTCGGGGACGGGAGGGCAAACCTACGAGCAGTACTTC. Translated: CASSLWGSGTGGQTYEQYF.

V and J are TRBV5-1 and TRBJ1-1; 7 nucleotides line up with TRBD1. The V gene end was trimmed by 4 bases and the J gene end by 5 bases; junction bases not matched to a gene: 8. The germline CDR1 and CDR2 sequences are SGHRS and YFSETQ. This CDR3 is 14 amino acids long. The CDR3 DNA follows: TGCGCCAGCAGCGTCACGACAGGGATGACTGAAGCTTTCTTT. Translation gives CASSVTTGMTEAFF.

V gene TRBV11-3 combines with J gene TRBJ2-1, with D possibly TRBD1 on 6 matching bases. The CDR3 extends over 16 amino acids. Looked up from germline, CDR1 is SGHNT and CDR2 is YENEEA. The ends were cut back, 5 bases at V and 1 base at J, with 15 bases in the middle. In DNA, the CDR3 is TGTGCCAGCAGCCCAAATCTGAGGGGGTCCTACAATGAGCAGTTCTTC. Translation gives CASSPNLRGSYNEQFF.

CDR3 nucleotides: TGCGCCAGCACCGATAGCGGGGGGGCCCTCTACAATGAGCAGTTCTTC. It specifies CASTDSGGALYNEQFF. The gene calls are TRBV5-1 and TRBJ2-1, with 11 bases lining up with TRBD2. Germline trimming cut 6 bases from V and 3 bases from J; bases unmatched to any gene: 8. The V gene's germline CDR1 is SGHRS and CDR2 YFSETQ. This CDR3 spans 16 amino acids. The full variable domain, with the rest looked up from reference TRBV5-1 and TRBJ2-1, is KAGVTQTPRYLIKTRGQQVTLSCSPISGHRSVSWYQQTPGQGLQFLFEYFSETQRNKGNFPGRFSGRQFSNSRSEMNVSTLELGDSALYLCASTDSGGALYNEQFFGPGTRLTVL.

The chain recombines TRBV21-1 with TRBJ2-7; no DNA check was done on the table's D call, TRBD1. TRBV21-1 is deemed a pseudogene. The CDR3 has 15 amino acids. The CDR3 region has the DNA TGTGCCAGCAGCTGCCGGGACACCAACTCCTACGAGCAGTACTTC. It encodes CASSCRDTNSYEQYF.

This clone was detected once. The CDR3 DNA is TGCGCCAGCAGTGAATGGAGGGGCACTAATGAAAAACTGTTTTTT. Translated: CASSEWRGTNEKLFF. This sequence joins TRBV10-2 and TRBJ1-4, with D tentatively TRBD1 (5 bases). Germline V CDR1 and CDR2: WSHSY, SAAADI. Trimming removed 3 bases at V and 2 bases at J, with 10 bases between. The CDR3 has 15 amino acids.

V gene TRBV20-1 combines with J gene TRBJ2-7, with D possibly being TRBD1 (5 bases). Germline lookup yields CDR1 DFQATT and CDR2 SNEGSKA (reference sequence). Trimming pared 5 bases from V and 1 base from J, leaving 6 bases between. The CDR3 runs to 11 residues. CDR3 DNA: TGCAGTGCTGGACATTCCTACGAGCAGTACTTC. Protein product: CSAGHSYEQYF.

The rearrangement joins TRBV12-3 or TRBV12-4 to TRBJ1-2; D possibly corresponds to TRBD1 (5 bases). V gave up 10 bases and J gave up 4 bases, with 16 bases separating them. There are 13 residues in the CDR3. CDR3 residues: CATRQRSAYGYTF. For the CDR3, the DNA is TGTGCCACCAGACAGAGATCCGCCTATGGCTACACCTTC.

This clone was seen once. The rearrangement links TRBV6-5 to TRBJ2-3; 7 nucleotides agree with TRBD2. This CDR3 region has 15 residues. The V gene's germline CDR1 is MNHEY and CDR2 SVGAGI. V gave up 3 bases and J gave up 3 bases; unmatched junction bases: 6. The CDR3 here is CASSYRGGPTDTQYF. CDR3 nucleotide sequence: TGTGCCAGCAGTTATCGGGGAGGGCCGACAGATACGCAGTATTTT.

This rearrangement joins TRBV18 to TRBJ1-2; 8 bases are a match to TRBD1. Trimming removed 4 bases from V and 10 bases from J; junction bases left unmatched: 14. The CDR3 runs to 15 residues. Germline-derived CDR1 and CDR2 are KGHSH and LQKENI. The CDR3 loop reads CASSRTLDRVIDYTF. In DNA form, the CDR3 reads TGTGCCAGCTCACGGACCCTGGACAGGGTGATAGACTACACCTTC.

J is TRBJ1-6 and V is TRBV4-1; 7 bases agree with TRBD1. CDR3 size: 17 residues. The trim removed 7 bases at V and 0 bases at J, leaving 9 bases unmatched. Germline lookup yields CDR1 MGHRA and CDR2 YSYEKL. CDR3 protein: CASTSQGKSSYNSPLHF. DNA of the CDR3: TGCGCCAGCACCTCACAGGGGAAGAGCTCCTATAATTCACCCCTCCACTTT.

The J gene is TRBJ1-1, the V gene TRBV3-1 (or the pseudogene TRBV3-2); TRBD1 matches at 8 bases. Germline trimming cut 3 bases from V and 4 bases from J; bases unmatched to any gene: 1. The length of the CDR3 is 13 residues. CDR1 LGHDT and CDR2 YNNKEL come from the germline V gene (reference sequence). CDR3 bases: TGTGCCAGCAGCCAGACAGGGGCCACTGAAGCTTTCTTT. It specifies CASSQTGATEAFF.

The rearrangement uses TRBV18 and TRBJ2-7, with 11 positions matching TRBD2. CDR1 is KGHSH, CDR2 LQKENI, per germline. The CDR3 is 13 amino acids. The V gene end was trimmed by 6 bases and the J gene end by 4 bases; junction bases not matched to a gene: 2. The DNA of the CDR3 is TGTGCCAGCTCGCCTAGCGGGAGGTACGAGCAGTACTTC. This gives the protein CASSPSGRYEQYF.

A word on this clone: Other nucleotide sequences from this sample produce the same CDR3. This chain links TRBV5-4 with TRBJ2-5; D is unclear. Trimming pared 0 bases from V and 2 bases from J, leaving 5 bases between. From germline, CDR1 is SGHNT and CDR2 YYREEE (reference sequence). The CDR3 consists of 13 residues. In nucleotides, the CDR3 is TGTGCCAGCAGCTTGGGTCAGCAAGAGACCCAGTACTTC. This sequence encodes CASSLGQQETQYF.

The rearrangement links TRBV10-3 to TRBJ2-3, with 8 bases that match TRBD1. The CDR3 spans 13 residues. Germline CDR1 reads ENHRY; CDR2 reads SYGVKD. The ends lost 8 bases at V and 2 bases at J; junction bases unmatched: 3. CDR3 residues: CAIHQGATDTQYF. CDR3 in DNA: TGTGCCATCCACCAGGGGGCCACAGATACGCAGTATTTT.

The chain has TRBV19 and TRBJ1-2; D perhaps matches TRBD1 (6 bases). This CDR3 comprises 13 residues. Trimming left V 7 bases short and J 4 bases short, with 13 bases between. The germline gives CDR1 LNHDA, CDR2 SQIVND (reference sequence). The chain's CDR3 is CASTPTGGYGYTF. The CDR3 coding sequence is TGTGCCAGTACCCCGACAGGCGGCTATGGCTACACCTTC. Supplemented by reference TRBV19 and TRBJ1-2, the full variable domain reads DGGITQSPKYLFRKEGQNVTLSCEQNLNHDAMYWYRQDPGQGLRLIYYSQIVNDFQKGDIAEGYSVSREKKESFPLTVTSAQKNPTAFYLCASTPTGGYGYTFGSGTRLTVV.

The rearrangement uses TRBV3-1 (or the pseudogene TRBV3-2) and TRBJ2-3; D not certain. Trimming removed 2 bases from V and 1 base from J, with 7 bases in between. The germline CDR1 and CDR2 sequences are LGHDT and YNNKEL (reference sequence). This CDR3 comprises 14 residues. The CDR3 region has the DNA TGTGCCAGCAGCCAAAGCGACCGCACAGATACGCAGTATTTT. Protein sequence: CASSQSDRTDTQYF.